Listed here are 7 T cell receptor beta chains from one sample, sequenced in a study of T cell changes during pregnancy in multiple sclerosis. TCRdb keeps only in-frame clones here, not all; method: immunoSEQ multiplex PCR. The table shows more than 45,000 clones, with 85% to 95% occurring only once. The sequenced sample was CD4+ T cells from peripheral blood mononuclear cells, obtained in the second trimester of pregnancy. These receptors all come from a female donor in good health, enrolled as a control in a pregnancy study.

The chain has TRBV28 and TRBJ1-2, with 9 nucleotides matching TRBD1. In germline, CDR1 is MDHEN, CDR2 SYDVKM. V gave up 7 bases and J gave up 0 bases; unmatched junction bases: 3. This CDR3 spans 14 amino acids. CDR3 coding DNA: TGTGCCAGCAAAAGACAGGGGGCTAACTATGGCTACACCTTC. Translation: CASKRQGANYGYTF.

V gene TRBV6-4 combines with J gene TRBJ2-3; D not certain. Germline lookup yields CDR1 MRHNA and CDR2 SNTAGT. V shed 6 bases and J shed 4 bases, with 5 bases lying between them. The CDR3 totals 11 residues. The CDR3 spells CASRTPDTQYF. The CDR3 DNA reads TGTGCCAGCAGGACACCAGATACGCAGTATTTT.

Only one count was recorded for this clone. The CDR3, as DNA: TGCGCCAGCAGCTTGGGGGAGAGACCGACCTACTATGGCTACACCTTC. This gives the protein CASSLGERPTYYGYTF. The V call is TRBV5-1, the J call TRBJ1-2; no clear D gene. This CDR3 is 16 amino acids long. Deletions cut 0 bases from V and 3 bases from J, with 15 bases between. Germline lookup yields CDR1 SGHRS and CDR2 YFSETQ.

This rearrangement joins TRBV27 to TRBJ2-5; 11 bases agree with TRBD2. CDR3 length: 17 amino acids. Germline values: CDR1 MNHEY, CDR2 SMNVEV (reference sequence). The V gene end was trimmed by 7 bases and the J gene end by 5 bases; junction bases not matched to a gene: 15. The CDR3 sequence is CASKGRGSGRVLETQYF. CDR3 coding DNA: TGTGCCAGCAAGGGCCGGGGTAGCGGGAGGGTGTTGGAGACCCAGTACTTC.

The rearrangement joins TRBV7-2 to TRBJ1-5; weak D call: TRBD1 (5 bases). Germline CDR1 is SGHTA and CDR2 is FQGNSA. V lost 4 bases, J lost 0 bases, and 10 bases lay in between. The CDR3 sequence is 15 residues long. CDR3 region: CASSSFDSSNQPQHF. The CDR3 nucleotides read TGTGCCAGCAGCTCGTTCGACAGTAGCAATCAGCCCCAGCATTTT.

The CDR3 protein is CASSSARGQPQHF. CDR3 coding DNA: TGTGCCAGCAGTTCTGCTAGGGGCCAGCCCCAGCATTTT. The V and J genes are TRBV6-5 and TRBJ1-5, with a weak D call TRBD1 (5 bases). The CDR3 is made up of 13 amino acids. Germline V gene lookup returns CDR1 MNHEY and CDR2 SVGAGI. V was shortened by 4 bases and J by 7 bases, with 11 bases between the two germline ends.

The chain uses TRBV7-3 and TRBJ2-1; TRBD2 matches at 11 bases. The CDR3 runs to 15 residues. Germline CDR1 SGHTA, CDR2 FQGTGA. J was trimmed by 7 bases and V by 5 bases; bases with no gene match: 7. In DNA form, the CDR3 reads TGTGCCAGCAGCCGAACTAGCGGGAGTTGGAATGAGCAGTTCTTC. Translated: CASSRTSGSWNEQFF.